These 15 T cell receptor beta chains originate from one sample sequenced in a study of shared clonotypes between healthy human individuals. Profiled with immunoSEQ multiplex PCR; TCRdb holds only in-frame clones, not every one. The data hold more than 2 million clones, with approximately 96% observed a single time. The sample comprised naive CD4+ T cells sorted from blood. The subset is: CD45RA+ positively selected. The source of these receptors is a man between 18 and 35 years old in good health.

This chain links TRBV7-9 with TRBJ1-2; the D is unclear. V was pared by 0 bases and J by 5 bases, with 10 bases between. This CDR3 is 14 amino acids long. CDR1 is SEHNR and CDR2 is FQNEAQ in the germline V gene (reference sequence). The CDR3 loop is CASSLALLEYGYTF. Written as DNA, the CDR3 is TGTGCCAGCAGCTTAGCTCTGCTCGAATATGGCTACACCTTC.

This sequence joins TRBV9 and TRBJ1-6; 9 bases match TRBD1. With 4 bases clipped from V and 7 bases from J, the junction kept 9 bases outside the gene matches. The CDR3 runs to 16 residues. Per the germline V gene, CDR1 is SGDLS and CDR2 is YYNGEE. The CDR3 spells CASSSPPGQGNSPLHF. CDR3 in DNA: TGTGCCAGCAGCTCACCTCCGGGACAGGGAAATTCACCCCTCCACTTT. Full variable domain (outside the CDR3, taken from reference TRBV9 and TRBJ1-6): DSGVTQTPKHLITATGQRVTLRCSPRSGDLSVYWYQQSLDQGLQFLIQYYNGEERAKGNILERFSAQQFPDLHSELNLSSLELGDSALYFCASSSPPGQGNSPLHFGNGTRLTVT.

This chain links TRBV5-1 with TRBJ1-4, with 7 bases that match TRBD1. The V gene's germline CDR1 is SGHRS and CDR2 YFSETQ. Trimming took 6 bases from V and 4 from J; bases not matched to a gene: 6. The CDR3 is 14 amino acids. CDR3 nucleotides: TGCGCCAGCAACGCACAGGGGAGTAATGAAAAACTGTTTTTT. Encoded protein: CASNAQGSNEKLFF.

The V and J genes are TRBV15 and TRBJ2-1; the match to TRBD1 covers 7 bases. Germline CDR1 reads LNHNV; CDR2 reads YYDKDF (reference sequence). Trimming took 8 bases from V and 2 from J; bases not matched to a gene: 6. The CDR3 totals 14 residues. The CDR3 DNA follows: TGTGCCACCGTTGACAGGGCAGCCTACAATGAGCAGTTCTTC. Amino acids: CATVDRAAYNEQFF.

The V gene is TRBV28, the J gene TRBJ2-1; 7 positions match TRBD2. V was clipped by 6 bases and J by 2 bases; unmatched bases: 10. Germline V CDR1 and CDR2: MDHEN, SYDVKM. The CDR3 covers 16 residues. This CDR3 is CASSLAGAKAYNEQFF. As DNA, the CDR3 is TGTGCCAGCAGCCTTGCGGGAGCTAAGGCCTACAATGAGCAGTTCTTC.

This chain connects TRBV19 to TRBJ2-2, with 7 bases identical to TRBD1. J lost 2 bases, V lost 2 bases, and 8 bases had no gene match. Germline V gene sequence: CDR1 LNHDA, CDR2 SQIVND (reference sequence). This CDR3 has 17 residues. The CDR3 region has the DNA TGTGCCAGTAGTATAACGACAGGGCCGTTTAACACCGGGGAGCTGTTTTTT. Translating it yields CASSITTGPFNTGELFF.

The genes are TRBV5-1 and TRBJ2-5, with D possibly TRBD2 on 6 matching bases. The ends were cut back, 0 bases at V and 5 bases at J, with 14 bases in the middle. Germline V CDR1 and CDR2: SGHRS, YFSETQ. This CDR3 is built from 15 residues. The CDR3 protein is CASSLAGLISETQYF. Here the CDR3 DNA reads TGCGCCAGCAGCTTGGCGGGACTCATATCGGAGACCCAGTACTTC.

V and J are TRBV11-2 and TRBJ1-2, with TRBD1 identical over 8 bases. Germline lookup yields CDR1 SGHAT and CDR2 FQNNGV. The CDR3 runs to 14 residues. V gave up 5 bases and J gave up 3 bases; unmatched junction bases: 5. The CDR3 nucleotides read TGTGCCAGCAGCGCAGGGGGCTTGGACTATGGCTACACCTTC. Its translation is CASSAGGLDYGYTF.

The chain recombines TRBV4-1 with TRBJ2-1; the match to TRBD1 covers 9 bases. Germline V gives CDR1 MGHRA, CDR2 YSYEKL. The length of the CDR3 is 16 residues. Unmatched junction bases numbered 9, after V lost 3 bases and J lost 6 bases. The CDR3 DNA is TGCGCCAGCAGCCACCTCGGACAGGGGCAGGGCAATGAGCAGTTCTTC. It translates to CASSHLGQGQGNEQFF.

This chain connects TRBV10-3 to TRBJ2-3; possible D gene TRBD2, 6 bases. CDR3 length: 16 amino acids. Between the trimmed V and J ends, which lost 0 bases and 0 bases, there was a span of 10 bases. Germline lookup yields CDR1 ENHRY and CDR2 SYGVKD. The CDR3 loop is CAISESGTVSTDTQYF. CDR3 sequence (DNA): TGTGCCATCAGTGAGTCGGGGACTGTTAGCACAGATACGCAGTATTTT.

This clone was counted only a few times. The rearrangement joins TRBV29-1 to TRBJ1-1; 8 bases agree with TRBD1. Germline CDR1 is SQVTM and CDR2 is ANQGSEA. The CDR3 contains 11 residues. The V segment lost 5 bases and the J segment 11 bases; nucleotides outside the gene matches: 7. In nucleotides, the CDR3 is TGCAGCGTTCACTCAGGGGGCCTGGCTTTCTTT. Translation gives CSVHSGGLAFF.

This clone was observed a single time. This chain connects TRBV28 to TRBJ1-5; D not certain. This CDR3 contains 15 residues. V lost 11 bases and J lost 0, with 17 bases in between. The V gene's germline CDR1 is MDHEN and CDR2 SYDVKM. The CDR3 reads CAGHSGAPSNQPQHF. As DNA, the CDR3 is TGTGCCGGTCACTCAGGAGCCCCTAGCAATCAGCCCCAGCATTTT. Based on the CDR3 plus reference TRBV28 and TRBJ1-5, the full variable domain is DVKVTQSSRYLVKRTGEKVFLECVQDMDHENMFWYRQDPGLGLRLIYFSYDVKMKEKGDIPEGYSVSREKKERFSLILESASTNQTSMYLCAGHSGAPSNQPQHFGDGTRLSIL.

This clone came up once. The CDR3 reads CAISESIEVKAFF. The CDR3 nucleotides are TGTGCCATCAGTGAGTCAATAGAAGTCAAAGCTTTCTTT. The chain joins TRBV10-3 to TRBJ1-1; D uncertain. The germline V gene has CDR1 ENHRY and CDR2 SYGVKD. Deletions cut 0 bases from V and 9 bases from J, with 11 bases between. The CDR3 has 13 amino acids.

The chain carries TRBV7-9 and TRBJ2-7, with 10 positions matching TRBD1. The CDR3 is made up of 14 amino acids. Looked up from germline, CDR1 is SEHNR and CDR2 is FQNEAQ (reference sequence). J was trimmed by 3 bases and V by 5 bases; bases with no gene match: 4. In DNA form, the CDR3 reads TGTGCCAGCAGCCCCTGGACAGGGGGCTACGAGCAGTACTTC. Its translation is CASSPWTGGYEQYF.

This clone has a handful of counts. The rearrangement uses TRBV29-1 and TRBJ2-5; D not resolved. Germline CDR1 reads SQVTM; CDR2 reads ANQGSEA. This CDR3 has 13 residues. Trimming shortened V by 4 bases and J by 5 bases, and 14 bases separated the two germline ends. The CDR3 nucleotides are TGCAGCGTTGTATTCGGGTGGGGTGAGACCCAGTACTTC. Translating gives CSVVFGWGETQYF.